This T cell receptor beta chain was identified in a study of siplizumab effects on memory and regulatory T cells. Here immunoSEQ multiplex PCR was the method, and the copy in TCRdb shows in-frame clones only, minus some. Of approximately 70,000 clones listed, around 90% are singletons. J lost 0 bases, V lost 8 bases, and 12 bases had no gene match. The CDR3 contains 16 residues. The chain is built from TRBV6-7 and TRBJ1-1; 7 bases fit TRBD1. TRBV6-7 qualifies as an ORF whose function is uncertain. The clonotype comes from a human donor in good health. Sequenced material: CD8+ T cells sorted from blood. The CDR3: CASGMDRIRMNTEAFF. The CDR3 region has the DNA TGTGCCAGCGGGATGGACAGGATCAGGATGAACACTGAAGCTTTCTTT.